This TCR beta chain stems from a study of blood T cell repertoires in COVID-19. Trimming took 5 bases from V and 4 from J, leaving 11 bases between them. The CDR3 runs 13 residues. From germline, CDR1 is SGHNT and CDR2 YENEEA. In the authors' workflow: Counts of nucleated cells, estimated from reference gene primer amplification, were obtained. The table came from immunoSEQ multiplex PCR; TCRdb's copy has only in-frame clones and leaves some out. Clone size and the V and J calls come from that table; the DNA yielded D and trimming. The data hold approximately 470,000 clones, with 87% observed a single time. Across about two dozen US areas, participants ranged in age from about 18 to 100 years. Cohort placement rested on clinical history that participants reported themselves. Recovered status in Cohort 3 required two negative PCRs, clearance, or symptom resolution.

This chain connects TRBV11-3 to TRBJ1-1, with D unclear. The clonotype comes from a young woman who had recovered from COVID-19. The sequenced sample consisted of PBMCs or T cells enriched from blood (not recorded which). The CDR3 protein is CASSPGAGTEAFF. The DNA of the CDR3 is TGTGCCAGCAGCCCAGGCGCCGGCACTGAAGCTTTCTTT.